The 23 T cell receptor beta chains below were found in one sample sequenced in a study of cytomegalovirus exposure and HLA in healthy donors. The study ran its PCR with 60 Vbeta and 13 Jbeta primers. Profiled with immunoSEQ multiplex PCR; TCRdb holds only in-frame clones, not every one. This table has 100,000 or so clones, approximately 73% appearing once. Sequencing was done on a sample of PBMCs. The receptors here all came from a woman between 50 and 59 years old in good health and CMV-seropositive.

The gene calls are TRBV5-5 and TRBJ2-7; D uncertain. The CDR3 length is 17 residues. The V gene lost 3 bases and the J gene lost 0 bases, with 19 bases spanning the gap. Germline V gene data show CDR1 as SGHKS and CDR2 as YYEKEE (reference sequence). The CDR3 bases are TGTGCCAGCAGCTCACTCTCTTCTGTGTTTAGCTCCTACGAGCAGTACTTC. Amino acids: CASSSLSSVFSSYEQYF. The entire variable domain, with the rest obtained from reference TRBV5-5 and TRBJ2-7, is as follows: DAGVTQSPTHLIKTRGQQVTLRCSPISGHKSVSWYQQVLGQGPQFIFQYYEKEERGRGNFPDRFSARQFPNYSSELNVNALLLGDSALYLCASSSLSSVFSSYEQYFGPGTRLTVT.

The rearrangement uses TRBV19 and TRBJ1-3; D might be TRBD1 (5 bases). This CDR3 spans 15 amino acids. CDR1 is LNHDA and CDR2 is SQIVND in the germline V gene (reference sequence). Between the trimmed V and J ends, which lost 3 bases and 0 bases, there was a span of 9 bases. The CDR3 DNA reads as TGTGCCAGTAGTATTCTGGACATCTCTGGAAACACCATATATTTT. This encodes CASSILDISGNTIYF.

The CDR3 coding sequence is TGTGCCAGCAGCCGAGGGACTAGCTGGGACAATGAGCAGTTCTTC. Its protein is CASSRGTSWDNEQFF. The V gene is TRBV7-3, the J gene TRBJ2-1; 9 nucleotides line up with TRBD2. In germline, CDR1 is SGHTA, CDR2 FQGTGA. The CDR3 loop spans 15 amino acids. V dropped 5 bases and J dropped 5; count of bases not matched to a gene: 7.

This clone was recorded once. The chain combines TRBV6-1 with TRBJ1-6, with TRBD1 matching over 12 bases. The ends lost 4 bases at V and 10 bases at J; junction bases unmatched: 5. CDR3 length: 15 amino acids. The germline CDR1 and CDR2 sequences are MNHNS and SASEGT. CDR3 coding DNA: TGTGCCAGCAGTGTCACCGGGACAGGGGGCTCACCCCTCCACTTT. Translated, it gives CASSVTGTGGSPLHF.

There are a few counts of this clone. The rearrangement joins TRBV6-1 to TRBJ2-1; D is possibly TRBD2 (6 bases). This CDR3 has 14 amino acids. The germline CDR1 and CDR2 sequences are MNHNS and SASEGT. V was pared by 1 base and J by 8 bases, with 12 bases between. In DNA form, the CDR3 reads TGTGCCAGCAGTGAAGTCGGGGGTCGCGATGAGCAGTTCTTC. It specifies CASSEVGGRDEQFF.

This clone was detected a few times. The chain uses TRBV5-6 and TRBJ2-3; D is uncertain. From germline, CDR1 is SGHDT and CDR2 YYEEEE. The CDR3 length is 16 residues. Trimming stripped 1 base from V and 0 bases from J, with 12 bases between. In DNA form, the CDR3 reads TGTGCCAGCAGCTTGTTGATCCCCAGTAGCACAGATACGCAGTATTTT. This translates into CASSLLIPSSTDTQYF.

In this sample, this clone turned up a few times. The rearrangement links TRBV30 to TRBJ1-6; possibly TRBD1 for D (5 bases). CDR1 is GTSNPN, CDR2 SVGIG, per germline (reference sequence). The CDR3 runs to 14 residues. V gave up 2 bases and J gave up 7 bases, with 12 bases separating them. CDR3 amino acids: CAWSPSGVNSPLHF. The CDR3, as DNA: TGTGCCTGGAGTCCCTCGGGGGTGAATTCACCCCTCCACTTT.

The table lists this clone with a few counts. This chain connects TRBV28 to TRBJ2-7, with 9 nucleotides matching TRBD2. CDR3 length: 15 residues. Germline loops: CDR1 MDHEN, CDR2 SYDVKM. The V and J ends lost 8 bases and 4 bases, in that order; junction bases with no gene match: 12. CDR3 DNA sequence: TGTGCCAGCTCCGAACCGACTAGCGGAAAATACGAGCAGTACTTC. Translating it yields CASSEPTSGKYEQYF. The whole variable domain, filled in from reference TRBV28 and TRBJ2-7, reads DVKVTQSSRYLVKRTGEKVFLECVQDMDHENMFWYRQDPGLGLRLIYFSYDVKMKEKGDIPEGYSVSREKKERFSLILESASTNQTSMYLCASSEPTSGKYEQYFGPGTRLTVT.

The CDR3 region is CAWSALGSSYNEQFF. The CDR3 DNA is TGTGCCTGGAGTGCTCTAGGGAGCTCCTACAATGAGCAGTTCTTC. The rearrangement joins TRBV30 to TRBJ2-1; TRBD2 is a possible D gene (5 bases). The CDR3 loop spans 15 amino acids. CDR1 is GTSNPN, CDR2 SVGIG, per germline (reference sequence). V lost 1 base and J lost 0, with 10 bases in between. The full variable domain, its missing parts supplied by reference TRBV30 and TRBJ2-1, is SQTIHQWPATLVQPVGSPLSLECTVEGTSNPNLYWYRQAAGRGLQLLFYSVGIGQISSEVPQNLSASRPQDRQFILSSKKLLLSDSGFYLCAWSALGSSYNEQFFGPGTRLTVL.

The CDR3, as DNA: TGTGCTAGTGGTTTGGACCGGACAGGGCTAGCCTACGAGCAGTACTTC. Translation: CASGLDRTGLAYEQYF. V gene TRBV12-5 combines with J gene TRBJ2-7; TRBD1 agrees at 8 bases. CDR1 is LGHNT, CDR2 FRNRAP, per germline. The CDR3 is 16 residues long. Trimming took 1 base from V and 2 from J; bases not matched to a gene: 7.

This clone was seen a handful of times. This specimen includes other DNA sequences encoding the same CDR3. V and J are TRBV30 and TRBJ2-7, with D possibly TRBD1 on 6 matching bases. Trimming stripped 0 bases from V and 3 bases from J, with 6 bases between. The germline gives CDR1 GTSNPN, CDR2 SVGIG (reference sequence). The CDR3 contains 12 residues. The CDR3 DNA is TGTGCCTGGAGTGTGACAGGCTACGAGCAGTACTTC. This encodes CAWSVTGYEQYF.

The chain is built from TRBV6-6 and TRBJ1-2, with D tentatively TRBD1 (6 bases). V was pared by 5 bases and J by 1 base, with 14 bases between. CDR3 size: 15 residues. Germline V gene sequence: CDR1 MNHNY, CDR2 SVGAGI (reference sequence). For the CDR3, the DNA is TGTGCCAGCAGTCGTGGACAGTATAATAACTATGGCTACACCTTC. Residues: CASSRGQYNNYGYTF.

This sequence joins TRBV2 and TRBJ2-1; 7 nucleotides match TRBD2. Germline values: CDR1 SNHLY, CDR2 FYNNEI. This CDR3 comprises 13 residues. J was trimmed by 6 bases and V by 5 bases; bases with no gene match: 4. CDR3: CASSSERGNEQFF. CDR3 nucleotides: TGTGCCAGCAGTTCCGAGCGGGGCAATGAGCAGTTCTTC.

V is TRBV5-6 and J is TRBJ1-1, with TRBD1 identical over 7 bases. Germline loops: CDR1 SGHDT, CDR2 YYEEEE. The CDR3 has 12 amino acids. Trimming cost V 2 bases and J 5 bases; bases outside gene matches: 0. The CDR3 region is CASSLQGTEAFF. In DNA, the CDR3 is TGTGCCAGCAGCTTACAGGGGACTGAAGCTTTCTTT.

V is TRBV7-8 and J is TRBJ2-5; perhaps TRBD1 as D (6 bases). Germline V gene data show CDR1 as SGHVS and CDR2 as FQNEAQ. With 7 bases removed from V and 8 bases from J, the gap between germline ends came to 11 bases. This CDR3 is 11 amino acids long. The CDR3 loop is CASTTGFTQYF. The CDR3 DNA reads as TGTGCCAGCACCACAGGGTTCACCCAGTACTTC.

This chain links TRBV10-2 with TRBJ1-1; no definite D call. This CDR3 region has 15 residues. The V gene lost 9 bases and the J gene lost 1 base, with 18 bases spanning the gap. Germline CDR1 is WSHSY and CDR2 is SAAADI. CDR3 amino acids: CASRPSWRANTEAFF. The CDR3 DNA reads TGCGCCAGTCGACCGTCGTGGAGGGCGAACACTGAAGCTTTCTTT.

The rearrangement uses TRBV4-1 and TRBJ2-2; possible D gene TRBD2, 6 bases. The germline V and J ends were trimmed by 2 bases and 3 bases, with 13 bases remaining between them. Germline CDR1 reads MGHRA; CDR2 reads YSYEKL. The CDR3 consists of 16 residues. The CDR3 protein is CASSQLLADHTGELFF. The CDR3 bases are TGCGCCAGCAGCCAACTTTTAGCGGACCACACCGGGGAGCTGTTTTTT.

This clone has a handful of counts. The chain is built from TRBV5-6 and TRBJ1-3; D unresolved. The CDR3 length is 15 residues. V was shortened by 0 bases and J by 8 bases, with 15 bases between the two germline ends. Germline lookup yields CDR1 SGHDT and CDR2 YYEEEE. The CDR3 region is CASSLGVRFPDTIYF. The CDR3 region has the DNA TGTGCCAGCAGCTTGGGGGTGAGGTTCCCGGACACCATATATTTT.

V is TRBV7-6 and J is TRBJ2-7, with D possibly matching TRBD2 (5 bases). Germline V gene sequence: CDR1 SGHVS, CDR2 FNYEAQ. The CDR3 extends over 15 amino acids. V lost 2 bases to trimming and J lost 2 bases, with 13 bases between them. The CDR3: CASSLPSGPTYEQYF. CDR3 in DNA: TGTGCCAGCAGCTTACCCAGCGGACCAACCTACGAGCAGTACTTC.

This clone was counted a few times. The genes are TRBV5-1 and TRBJ2-5; no definite D call. The CDR3 extends over 15 amino acids. The V gene lost 4 bases and the J gene lost 7 bases, with 20 bases spanning the gap. The germline V gene has CDR1 SGHRS and CDR2 YFSETQ. CDR3 coding DNA: TGCGCCAGCAGCGGAGCTGAAAGACGGGTGGGGACCCAGTACTTC. This sequence encodes CASSGAERRVGTQYF. Full variable domain (rest looked up from reference TRBV5-1 and TRBJ2-5): KAGVTQTPRYLIKTRGQQVTLSCSPISGHRSVSWYQQTPGQGLQFLFEYFSETQRNKGNFPGRFSGRQFSNSRSEMNVSTLELGDSALYLCASSGAERRVGTQYFGPGTRLLVL.

The rearrangement uses TRBV5-6 and TRBJ1-1; TRBD1 matches 7 bases. Germline V gene sequence: CDR1 SGHDT, CDR2 YYEEEE. V was pared by 4 bases and J by 5 bases, with 2 bases of the junction left unmatched. The CDR3 is 12 amino acids. The chain's CDR3 is CASSRGRTEAFF. The CDR3 coding sequence is TGTGCCAGCAGCAGGGGGCGGACTGAAGCTTTCTTT.

The CDR3 region is CASSYSRVPLPSPLHF. The CDR3 coding sequence is TGTGCCAGCAGTTACTCGAGGGTCCCGCTCCCTTCACCCCTCCACTTT. The gene calls are TRBV6-5 and TRBJ1-6; D call uncertain. With 0 bases removed from V and 9 bases from J, the gap between germline ends came to 15 bases. Germline values: CDR1 MNHEY, CDR2 SVGAGI. This CDR3 is built from 16 residues.

The rearrangement links TRBV29-1 to TRBJ2-7, with 8 bases matching TRBD1. With V trimmed by 6 bases and J by 1 base, 5 bases remained unmatched. CDR1 and CDR2 (germline): SQVTM, ANQGSEA. There are 13 residues in the CDR3. CDR3 in DNA: TGCAGCGTAAACAGGGGGAGGTCCTACGAGCAGTACTTC. Residues: CSVNRGRSYEQYF.